Shown below are 27 T cell receptor beta chains from a single sample sequenced in a study of technical replicates of blood from several donors. The repertoire was sequenced with immunoSEQ multiplex PCR; TCRdb's copy has only in-frame clones and lacks some. The sample contains fewer than 100,000 clones, 89% of which appear only once. Sample: T cells isolated from PBMCs. The source of these receptors is a human donor in good health.

The gene calls are TRBV6-6 and TRBJ2-7; TRBD2 aligns across 7 bases. The CDR3 covers 15 residues. The germline V gene has CDR1 MNHNY and CDR2 SVGAGI (reference sequence). The ends lost 6 bases at V and 1 base at J; junction bases unmatched: 9. CDR3 residues: CASRSTGGGSYEQYF. CDR3 bases: TGTGCCAGCAGAAGCACGGGAGGAGGGTCCTACGAGCAGTACTTC.

V usage is TRBV7-2 and J usage is TRBJ2-5; D not resolved. The CDR3 has 15 amino acids. Germline assignment: CDR1 SGHTA and CDR2 FQGNSA. Trimming took 0 bases from V and 4 from J, leaving 12 bases between them. The CDR3 sequence is CASSLAIESLETQYF. The DNA for the CDR3 is TGTGCCAGCAGCTTAGCGATCGAAAGCTTAGAGACCCAGTACTTC.

The chain has TRBV10-3 and TRBJ2-6, with no clear D. V lost 8 bases, J lost 0 bases, and 2 bases lay in between. Germline-derived CDR1 and CDR2 are ENHRY and SYGVKD. The length of the CDR3 is 12 residues. This CDR3 is CAIRSGANVLTF. Here the CDR3 DNA reads TGTGCCATCCGCTCTGGGGCCAACGTCCTGACTTTC.

The CDR3 sequence: CASGLTSYRAVQPQHF. CDR3 DNA sequence: TGTGCTAGTGGTTTGACATCCTACAGGGCCGTTCAGCCCCAGCATTTT. J is TRBJ1-5 and V is TRBV12-5; possibly TRBD1 for D (6 bases). Germline-derived CDR1 and CDR2 are LGHNT and FRNRAP. V was cut by 2 bases and J by 6 bases, with 17 bases left in between. The CDR3 totals 16 residues.

V gene TRBV28 combines with J gene TRBJ1-5; 11 bases line up with TRBD1. Germline V gene lookup returns CDR1 MDHEN and CDR2 SYDVKM. Germline trimming cut 7 bases from V and 8 bases from J; bases unmatched to any gene: 10. This CDR3 comprises 15 residues. Here the CDR3 DNA reads TGTGCCAGCAAGCCCGGGACAGGGGGTTGGAAGCCCCAGCATTTT. Translating gives CASKPGTGGWKPQHF.

This chain uses TRBV28 with TRBJ2-7; 8 bases are a match to TRBD1. V gave up 3 bases and J gave up 4 bases; unmatched junction bases: 5. Per germline, CDR1 MDHEN and CDR2 SYDVKM. This CDR3 contains 14 residues. CDR3 residues: CASSFWQGAYEQYF. The CDR3 DNA is TGTGCCAGCAGTTTCTGGCAGGGGGCTTACGAGCAGTACTTC.

This chain links TRBV14 with TRBJ2-2; D is unresolved. The germline V gene encodes CDR1 SGHDN and CDR2 FVKESK. Trimming removed 8 bases from V and 3 bases from J, with 13 bases in between. The CDR3 runs to 14 residues. CDR3 in DNA: TGTGCCAGCGCCACAGATTGGGACACCGGGGAGCTGTTTTTT. Translated, it gives CASATDWDTGELFF.

CDR3 residues: CASSEFNFYEQYF. CDR3 in DNA: TGTGCCAGCAGTGAATTTAACTTCTACGAGCAGTACTTC. The chain couples TRBV25-1 to TRBJ2-7, with no clear D. The ends were cut back, 1 base at V and 3 bases at J, with 7 bases in the middle. The length of the CDR3 is 13 residues. Germline loops: CDR1 MGHDK, CDR2 SYGVNS.

This clone was observed a single time. This chain links TRBV18 with TRBJ2-7; D might be TRBD1 (5 bases). Trimming removed 3 bases at V and 3 bases at J, with 9 bases between. Germline CDR1 KGHSH, CDR2 LQKENI. This CDR3 comprises 13 residues. This CDR3 reads CASSPGRDYEQYF. DNA of the CDR3: TGTGCCAGCTCACCGGGCAGGGACTACGAGCAGTACTTC.

The chain is built from TRBV5-1 and TRBJ2-1, with TRBD2 matching 14 bases. In germline, CDR1 is SGHRS, CDR2 YFSETQ. Trimming removed 0 bases from V and 8 bases from J; junction bases left unmatched: 4. The CDR3 sequence is 16 residues long. CDR3 loop: CASSLEGLAGVDEQFF. The CDR3 DNA follows: TGCGCCAGCAGCTTGGAGGGACTAGCGGGAGTAGATGAGCAGTTCTTC.

The chain links TRBV7-2 to TRBJ2-1; 7 positions agree with TRBD2. CDR3 length equals 15 residues. The germline gives CDR1 SGHTA, CDR2 FQGNSA. V was pared by 3 bases and J by 7 bases, with 9 bases of the junction left unmatched. DNA for the CDR3: TGTGCCAGCAGCTTTAGCACTAGCGTACAGAATGAGCAGTTCTTC. This codes for CASSFSTSVQNEQFF. The entire variable domain, with the rest obtained from reference TRBV7-2 and TRBJ2-1, is as follows: GAGVSQSPSNKVTEKGKDVELRCDPISGHTALYWYRQSLGQGLEFLIYFQGNSAPDKSGLPSDRFSAERTGGSVSTLTIQRTQQEDSAVYLCASSFSTSVQNEQFFGPGTRLTVL.

The chain carries TRBV4-2 and TRBJ2-2, with D possibly TRBD1 on 5 matching bases. With 0 bases removed from V and 0 bases from J, the gap between germline ends came to 8 bases. Germline V gives CDR1 LGHNA, CDR2 YNFKEQ. CDR3 length: 16 amino acids. The CDR3 bases are TGTGCCAGCAGCCAAGAAACAGGCGCGAACACCGGGGAGCTGTTTTTT. It specifies CASSQETGANTGELFF.

V usage is TRBV9 and J usage is TRBJ2-7; the match to TRBD2 covers 11 bases. Trimming at V came to 2 bases and at J to 0 bases, leaving 1 base not matched to a gene. The length of the CDR3 is 15 residues. CDR1 is SGDLS and CDR2 is YYNGEE in the germline V gene. CDR3 DNA sequence: TGTGCCAGCAGCGTCGGGACTAGCGGCTCCTACGAGCAGTACTTC. Residues: CASSVGTSGSYEQYF.

CDR3 amino acids: CASSVTGVPNQPQHF. DNA for the CDR3: TGTGCCAGCAGCGTAACAGGGGTCCCCAATCAGCCCCAGCATTTT. The J gene is TRBJ1-5, the V gene TRBV9; TRBD1 aligns across 7 bases. CDR1 SGDLS and CDR2 YYNGEE come from the germline V gene. CDR3 length: 15 residues. Germline trimming cut 1 base from V and 3 bases from J; bases unmatched to any gene: 4.

The table lists this clone with a count of one. This chain uses TRBV5-1 with TRBJ2-6; TRBD2 is a possible D gene (6 bases). V lost 0 bases and J 0 bases, leaving 16 bases between the germline ends. Germline V CDR1 and CDR2: SGHRS, YFSETQ. This CDR3 has 19 amino acids. For the CDR3, the DNA is TGCGCCAGCAGCTTGGAACGTCGGGACTCCCACTCTGGGGCCAACGTCCTGACTTTC. Protein product: CASSLERRDSHSGANVLTF.

The chain couples TRBV5-5 to TRBJ2-7; possible D gene TRBD2, 6 bases. V shed 0 bases and J shed 6 bases, with 25 bases lying between them. The CDR3 spans 18 residues. Germline lookup yields CDR1 SGHKS and CDR2 YYEKEE (reference sequence). CDR3 nucleotides: TGTGCCAGCAGCTTGGGGTACGGGGACTTGGGAAGCGATTCCGAGCAGTACTTC. It codes for CASSLGYGDLGSDSEQYF.

V and J are TRBV20-1 and TRBJ1-2; D uncertain. This CDR3 is 11 amino acids long. Trimming removed 6 bases at V and 6 bases at J, with 11 bases between. Germline CDR1 and CDR2: DFQATT and SNEGSKA (reference sequence). DNA of the CDR3: TGCAGTGCGGATCTGACAAATGGCTACACCTTC. Protein: CSADLTNGYTF.

The rearrangement uses TRBV11-3 and TRBJ2-7, with D perhaps TRBD2 (5 bases). The CDR3 runs to 14 residues. Per germline, CDR1 SGHNT and CDR2 YENEEA. Trimming cost V 5 bases and J 3 bases, with 14 bases left between them. CDR3 nucleotide sequence: TGTGCCAGCAGCCAATCGGGGATTATCTACGAGCAGTACTTC. Protein: CASSQSGIIYEQYF. The variable domain in full, completed from reference TRBV11-3 and TRBJ2-7, reads EAGVVQSPRYKIIEKKQPVAFWCNPISGHNTLYWYLQNLGQGPELLIRYENEEAVDDSQLPKDRFSAERLKGVDSTLKIQPAELGDSAVYLCASSQSGIIYEQYFGPGTRLTVT.

The J gene is TRBJ2-3, the V gene TRBV7-2; D might be TRBD1 (6 bases). The CDR3 length is 13 residues. V was clipped by 4 bases and J by 10 bases, with 15 bases between them. The germline V gene encodes CDR1 SGHTA and CDR2 FQGNSA. The CDR3 DNA follows: TGTGCCAGCAGCTCGGGGCAGGGGAACTCGCAGTATTTT. This gives the protein CASSSGQGNSQYF.

V and J are TRBV9 and TRBJ2-3, with 9 bases lining up with TRBD2. V lost 0 bases, J lost 6 bases, and 5 bases stayed unmatched. This CDR3 is built from 15 residues. Looked up from germline, CDR1 is SGDLS and CDR2 is YYNGEE. CDR3 in amino acids: CASSVASGRSDTQYF. The DNA for the CDR3 is TGTGCCAGCAGCGTAGCCAGCGGGAGGTCGGATACGCAGTATTTT. Full variable domain (outside the CDR3, taken from reference TRBV9 and TRBJ2-3): DSGVTQTPKHLITATGQRVTLRCSPRSGDLSVYWYQQSLDQGLQFLIQYYNGEERAKGNILERFSAQQFPDLHSELNLSSLELGDSALYFCASSVASGRSDTQYFGPGTRLTVL.

This clone was detected once. The genes are TRBV4-2 and TRBJ2-1; 8 nucleotides agree with TRBD2. The length of the CDR3 is 16 residues. Per the germline V gene, CDR1 is LGHNA and CDR2 is YNFKEQ. V trimming: 3 bases; J trimming: 8 bases; junction bases outside the gene matches: 12. The CDR3 protein is CASSQPTGTSSDEQFF. CDR3 coding DNA: TGTGCCAGCAGCCAGCCCACCGGGACTAGTAGCGATGAGCAGTTCTTC.

The table lists this clone with a count of one. The gene calls are TRBV19 and TRBJ2-2; 9 bases match TRBD1. The germline V gene has CDR1 LNHDA and CDR2 SQIVND (reference sequence). With V trimmed by 7 bases and J by 3 bases, 3 bases remained unmatched. The CDR3 has 14 residues. The CDR3 DNA follows: TGTGCCAGTAACCGGGACAGGGACACCGGGGAGCTGTTTTTT. It is translated as CASNRDRDTGELFF.

A single count supports this clone. The chain carries TRBV27 and TRBJ1-2, with D possibly TRBD1 on 6 matching bases. Germline CDR1 is MNHEY and CDR2 is SMNVEV (reference sequence). V was pared by 2 bases and J by 7 bases, with 11 bases between. CDR3 length equals 13 residues. This chain's CDR3 is CASSLQGISGYTF. DNA for the CDR3: TGTGCCAGCAGTTTACAGGGGATTTCTGGCTACACCTTC.

This clone occurred a few times. The CDR3 bases are TGTGCCTGGAGGAGTACCGGGGAGCTGTTTTTT. Its protein is CAWRSTGELFF. J is TRBJ2-2 and V is TRBV30; D not certain. There are 11 residues in the CDR3. Per the germline V gene, CDR1 is GTSNPN and CDR2 is SVGIG (reference sequence). Trimming stripped 3 bases from V and 5 bases from J, with 4 bases between.

This clone was seen once. The rearrangement joins TRBV4-3 to TRBJ2-3, with D uncertain. In germline, CDR1 is LGHNA, CDR2 YSLEER. The CDR3 is 17 amino acids. V gave up 0 bases and J gave up 4 bases, with 17 bases separating them. CDR3 in DNA: TGCGCCAGCAGCCAAGAAGCCCTACCGCTCCGGGCAGATACGCAGTATTTT. Translated: CASSQEALPLRADTQYF.

The count of this clone is one. V and J are TRBV28 and TRBJ1-3; TRBD1 matches 8 bases. Germline loops: CDR1 MDHEN, CDR2 SYDVKM. This CDR3 contains 15 residues. V trimming: 6 bases; J trimming: 4 bases; junction bases outside the gene matches: 8. CDR3 protein: CASRPTTGAGNTIYF. For the CDR3, the DNA is TGTGCCAGCAGGCCTACGACAGGGGCAGGAAACACCATATATTTT.

V gene TRBV5-6 combines with J gene TRBJ2-1; no reliable D call. Trimming stripped 2 bases from V and 9 bases from J, with 12 bases between. The length of the CDR3 is 13 residues. Germline V gene lookup returns CDR1 SGHDT and CDR2 YYEEEE. CDR3 sequence reads: CASSFSPESEQFF. CDR3 nucleotides: TGTGCCAGCAGCTTTTCCCCTGAGAGTGAGCAGTTCTTC.